A selection of T cell receptor beta chains follows, all from one sample in a study of OX40 agonist ivuxolimab in advanced cancers. The table came from immunoSEQ multiplex PCR; TCRdb's copy has only in-frame clones and leaves some out. The table shows about 98,000 clones, with approximately 90% occurring only once. The source was CD4+ or CD8+ T cells sorted from blood, collected in a trial of the OX40 agonist ivuxolimab. The receptors come from an adult with an advanced solid tumor such as melanoma, head and neck, liver or kidney cancer. The CDR3 runs from the conserved cysteine through the conserved F or W. Fields, in order: clone size, D gene, V gene, J gene, CDR3 DNA, CDR3 protein. A D gene is named only where the DNA matches it firmly. Rows give clone size only sometimes, using once, few, many, or a class for an expanded clone.

.	.	TRBV7-9	TRBJ2-5	TGTGCCAGCAGAAGGAGTGGGGGGGCTGAGACCCAGTACTTC	CASRRSGGAETQYF
.	.	TRBV19	TRBJ1-5	TGTGCCAGTAGGGTCGGGCAGTTGGCCAATCAGCCCCAGCATTTT	CASRVGQLANQPQHF
.	TRBD1	TRBV6-1	TRBJ1-1	TGTGCCACCGGGACAGGGGTAACTGAAGCTTTCTTT	CATGTGVTEAFF
.	.	TRBV7-9	TRBJ2-1	TGTGCCAGCAGCTTAGGAGGGGGGGTCTCCCCGTTCTTC	CASSLGGGVSPFF
.	.	TRBV28	TRBJ2-7	TGTGCCAGCAGTTTAGGGTCCAGCTCCTACGAGCAGTACTTC	CASSLGSSSYEQYF
once	.	TRBV6-1	TRBJ1-5	TGTGCCAGCAGAGGAACAGCGTATAGCAATCAGCCCCAACATTTT	CASRGTAYSNQPQHF
.	.	TRBV10-3	TRBJ1-1	TGTGCCATCAAGGAGGGGGGGTCCACTGAAGCTTTCTTT	CAIKEGGSTEAFF
.	.	TRBV7-3	TRBJ2-7	TGTGCCAGCGGCTTAGGACACCTAGACGAGCAGTACTTC	CASGLGHLDEQYF
few	.	TRBV5-6	TRBJ2-3	TGTGCCAGCAGCTTGGTCGGCGGGGGCACCGATACGCAGTATTTT	CASSLVGGGTDTQYF
few	.	TRBV7-2	TRBJ2-2	TGTGCCAGCAGCTCCCAGCGGGCCTCAAACACCGGGGAGCTGTTTTTT	CASSSQRASNTGELFF
.	.	TRBV28	TRBJ1-5	TGTGCCAGCAGTGGGACCAGCAATCAGCCCCAGCATTTT	CASSGTSNQPQHF
.	.	TRBV19	TRBJ2-1	TGTGCCAGTACCGCGGACACTGAGCAGTTCTTC	CASTADTEQFF
.	.	TRBV14	TRBJ2-3	TGTGCCAGCAGCCAAGTTTGGGGCAGGAACCCAGATACGCAGTATTTT	CASSQVWGRNPDTQYF
.	.	TRBV7-9	TRBJ1-2	TGTGCCAGCAGCGAGCAAAGTTCGGGTGGCTACACCTTC	CASSEQSSGGYTF